The T cell receptor (beta chain) under discussion was sequenced for a study of blood T cell repertoires in COVID-19. Study summary: Acute and convalescent COVID-19 specimens originated in the United States, Italy and Spain. In each case, the material was cDNA or gDNA derived from T cells, B-cell-depleted T cells, or PBMCs.

Generated by immunoSEQ multiplex PCR, the TCRdb table keeps only in-frame clones and is missing some. The repertoire holds under 65,000 clones, about nine tenths seen once, with approximately 10% in the top ten. The V gene lost 5 bases and the J gene lost 3 bases, with 18 bases spanning the gap. Germline V gene sequence: CDR1 SGHVS, CDR2 FNYEAQ. The CDR3 runs to 16 residues. This TCR derives from an elderly woman with active COVID-19. V is TRBV7-6 and J is TRBJ2-3; D possibly corresponds to TRBD2 (6 bases). The sequenced sample was peripheral blood. This CDR3 reads CASSPLGGSNTDTQYF. CDR3 sequence (DNA): TGTGCCAGCAGCCCCTTAGGAGGGAGTAATACAGATACGCAGTATTTT.